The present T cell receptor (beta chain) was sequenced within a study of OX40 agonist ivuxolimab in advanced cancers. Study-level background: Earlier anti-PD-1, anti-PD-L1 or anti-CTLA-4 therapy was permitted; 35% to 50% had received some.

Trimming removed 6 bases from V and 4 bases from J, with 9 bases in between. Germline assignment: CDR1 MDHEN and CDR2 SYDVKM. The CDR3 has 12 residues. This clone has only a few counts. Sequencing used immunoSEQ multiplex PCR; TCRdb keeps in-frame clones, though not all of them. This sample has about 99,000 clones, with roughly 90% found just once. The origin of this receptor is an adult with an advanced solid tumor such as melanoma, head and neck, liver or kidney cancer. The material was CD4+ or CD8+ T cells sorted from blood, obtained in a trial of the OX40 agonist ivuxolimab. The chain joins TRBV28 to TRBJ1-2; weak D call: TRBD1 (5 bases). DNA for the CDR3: TGTGCCAGCAGAACGGGGCTCTATGGCTACACCTTC. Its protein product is CASRTGLYGYTF.